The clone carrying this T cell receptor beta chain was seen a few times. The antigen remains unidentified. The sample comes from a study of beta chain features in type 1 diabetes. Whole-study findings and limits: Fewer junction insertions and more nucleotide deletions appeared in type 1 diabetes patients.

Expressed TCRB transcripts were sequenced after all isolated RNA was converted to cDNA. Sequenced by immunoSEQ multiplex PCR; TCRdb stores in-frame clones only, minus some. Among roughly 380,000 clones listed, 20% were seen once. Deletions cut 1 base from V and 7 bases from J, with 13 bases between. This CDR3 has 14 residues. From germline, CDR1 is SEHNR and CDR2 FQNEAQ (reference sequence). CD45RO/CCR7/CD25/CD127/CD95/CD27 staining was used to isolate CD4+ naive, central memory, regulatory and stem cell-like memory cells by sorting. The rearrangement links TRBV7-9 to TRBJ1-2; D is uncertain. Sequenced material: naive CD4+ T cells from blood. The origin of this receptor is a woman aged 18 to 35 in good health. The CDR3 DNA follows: TGTGCCAGCAGCTTAGTCAACGACGGGAGTGGCTACACCTTC. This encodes CASSLVNDGSGYTF.